The 28 T cell receptor beta chains in this list originate from one sample, sequenced in a study of somatic mutations in cytotoxic T cells in rheumatoid arthritis. This table comes from immunoSEQ multiplex PCR, and its TCRdb copy is limited to in-frame clones, with some not included. The sample includes 15,000 to 20,000 clones, 85% seen only once; the top ten take approximately 6.3%. The sample taken for sequencing was CD8+ T cells sorted from blood. The origin of the receptors is a woman in her forties with rheumatoid arthritis.

The chain couples TRBV5-1 to TRBJ2-5, with TRBD1 identical over 10 bases. Matching the DNA end better, TRBJ2-7 makes the J call doubtful. The CDR3 is 17 residues long. Germline lookup yields CDR1 SGHRS and CDR2 YFSETQ. CDR3 residues: CASSSPVETGGLYEQYF. CDR3 bases: TGCGCCAGCAGCTCCCCAGTGGAGACAGGGGGCTTATACGAGCAGTACTTC.

The chain combines TRBV29-1 with TRBJ1-1, with 7 bases fitting TRBD1. V shed 6 bases and J 1 base; nucleotides not matched to a gene: 8. The CDR3 totals 14 residues. The V gene's germline CDR1 is SQVTM and CDR2 ANQGSEA. The CDR3 coding sequence is TGCAGCGTGGTTACAGGGGATCCGAACACTGAAGCTTTCTTT. The encoded protein is CSVVTGDPNTEAFF.

The rearrangement uses TRBV19 and TRBJ1-4; 7 bases are shared with TRBD1. Germline values: CDR1 LNHDA, CDR2 SQIVND (reference sequence). The V segment lost 3 bases and the J segment 0 bases; nucleotides outside the gene matches: 10. The CDR3 length is 18 residues. The CDR3, as DNA: TGTGCCAGTAGTATTGAGGGACAGTCATCTGCAACTAATGAAAAACTGTTTTTT. Its protein is CASSIEGQSSATNEKLFF.

V gene TRBV4-1 combines with J gene TRBJ2-1; D not certain. V lost 5 bases and J lost 0, with 11 bases in between. In germline, CDR1 is MGHRA, CDR2 YSYEKL. The CDR3 is 15 residues long. This chain's CDR3 is CASSKGESSYNEQFF. The CDR3 nucleotides read TGCGCCAGCAGCAAAGGAGAGAGCTCCTACAATGAGCAGTTCTTC.

Here the CDR3 reads CARLGISSKGNTEAFF. The CDR3 coding sequence is TGTGCCAGACTCGGGATTAGCTCTAAAGGAAACACTGAAGCTTTCTTT. J is TRBJ1-1 and V is TRBV2, with D unresolved. V gave up 9 bases and J gave up 2 bases, with 22 bases separating them. CDR3 size: 16 residues. Germline V gene data show CDR1 as SNHLY and CDR2 as FYNNEI.

The gene calls are TRBV5-1 and TRBJ2-2, with 9 bases that match TRBD2. The CDR3 is 18 amino acids. J lost 4 bases, V lost 0 bases, and 10 bases had no gene match. Germline V lookup: CDR1 SGHRS, CDR2 YFSETQ. CDR3 residues: CASSLEGAGGPATGELFF. The CDR3 DNA is TGCGCCAGCAGCTTGGAGGGGGCGGGAGGGCCGGCCACCGGGGAGCTGTTTTTT.

V is TRBV9 and J is TRBJ1-1; tentatively, D is TRBD1 (6 bases). Trimming shortened V by 1 base and J by 0 bases, and 16 bases separated the two germline ends. Germline CDR1 SGDLS, CDR2 YYNGEE. The CDR3 extends over 17 amino acids. The CDR3: CASSVNMGASMNTEAFF. The CDR3 DNA follows: TGTGCCAGCAGCGTAAATATGGGGGCCTCTATGAACACTGAAGCTTTCTTT. Together with reference TRBV9 and TRBJ1-1, the CDR3 gives the full variable domain: DSGVTQTPKHLITATGQRVTLRCSPRSGDLSVYWYQQSLDQGLQFLIQYYNGEERAKGNILERFSAQQFPDLHSELNLSSLELGDSALYFCASSVNMGASMNTEAFFGQGTRLTVV.

This chain connects TRBV13 to TRBJ1-5, with 7 positions matching TRBD1. Germline CDR1 is PRHDT and CDR2 is FYEKMQ (reference sequence). CDR3 length: 12 amino acids. J was trimmed by 11 bases and V by 5 bases; bases with no gene match: 6. The CDR3 DNA reads TGTGCCAGCAGCGGATCGACAGGGTCCCAGCATTTT. Translation gives CASSGSTGSQHF.

In this sample, this clone turned up once. V gene TRBV6-6 combines with J gene TRBJ2-1; D is perhaps TRBD2 (5 bases). Germline assignment: CDR1 MNHNY and CDR2 SVGAGI (reference sequence). V was clipped by 8 bases and J by 10 bases, with 15 bases between them. The CDR3 is 12 residues long. The CDR3 reads CASGPPGGEQFF. The CDR3 coding sequence is TGTGCCAGCGGACCCCCGGGCGGGGAGCAGTTCTTC.

This clone was seen only once. This chain links TRBV6-5 with TRBJ2-5, with 9 positions matching TRBD1. The DNA end favors TRBJ2-7, so the J call may be wrong. The CDR3 has 16 residues. CDR1 and CDR2 from the germline V gene are MNHEY and SVGAGI. CDR3 sequence reads: CASSWDRAILKNEQYF. DNA for the CDR3: TGTGCCAGCAGTTGGGACAGGGCTATCCTCAAGAACGAGCAGTACTTC.

In its sample, this clone was seen a few times. V gene TRBV6-4 combines with J gene TRBJ2-1; D is unresolved. V was cut by 0 bases and J by 0 bases, with 9 bases left in between. This CDR3 region has 16 residues. CDR1 and CDR2 (germline): MRHNA, SNTAGT. In DNA form, the CDR3 reads TGTGCCAGCAGTGACTCGGCCTCCAGCTCCTACAATGAGCAGTTCTTC. It specifies CASSDSASSSYNEQFF.

The chain joins TRBV13 to TRBJ2-3; a possible D gene is TRBD2 (5 bases). CDR3 size: 16 residues. CDR1 is PRHDT, CDR2 FYEKMQ, per germline (reference sequence). With 1 base removed from V and 2 bases from J, the gap between germline ends came to 13 bases. CDR3 sequence reads: CASSLERLTYTDTQYF. The CDR3 nucleotides are TGTGCCAGCAGCTTAGAGAGACTAACCTACACAGATACGCAGTATTTT.

The V gene is TRBV5-6, the J gene TRBJ2-3; D is uncertain. CDR3 length: 17 amino acids. Germline lookup yields CDR1 SGHDT and CDR2 YYEEEE. V lost 4 bases to trimming and J lost 0 bases, with 18 bases between them. The CDR3 reads CASSPSSTYRSTDTQYF. The CDR3 region has the DNA TGTGCCAGCAGCCCGTCGTCAACCTACCGCAGCACAGATACGCAGTATTTT.

This chain uses TRBV19 with TRBJ2-1; 9 bases match TRBD2. J was trimmed by 6 bases and V by 4 bases; bases with no gene match: 7. The length of the CDR3 is 15 residues. CDR1 and CDR2 from the germline V gene are LNHDA and SQIVND (reference sequence). CDR3 amino acids: CASSRAGGPLNEQFF. DNA of the CDR3: TGTGCCAGTAGTAGAGCGGGGGGACCCCTCAATGAGCAGTTCTTC.

The chain combines TRBV21-1 with TRBJ2-1; the D call in the table, TRBD2, was not verified against the DNA. TRBV21-1 is a pseudogene locus. The CDR3 runs 17 residues. The CDR3 reads CASSRSTPNLLYNEQFF. The CDR3 region has the DNA TGTGCCAGCAGCCGCTCGACTCCCAACCTCCTCTACAATGAGCAGTTCTTC.

For this clone: The junction does not match germline at one end; this may be a read error. The J gene is TRBJ2-2, the V gene TRBV6-6, with D unclear. There are 8 residues in the CDR3. Germline CDR1 and CDR2: MNHNY and SVGAGI (reference sequence). The CDR3 DNA sequence: TGCTCCACCGGGGAGCTGTTTTTT. This codes for CSTGELFF.

V gene TRBV5-8 combines with J gene TRBJ2-5; TRBD1 matches at 7 bases. The J segment lost 5 bases and the V segment lost 0 bases, leaving 7 bases of the junction unmatched. The V gene's germline CDR1 is SGHTS and CDR2 YDEGEE. CDR3 size: 15 residues. CDR3 protein: CASSLGQGVGETQYF. DNA of the CDR3: TGTGCCAGCAGCTTGGGACAGGGTGTTGGTGAGACCCAGTACTTC. Full variable domain (rest looked up from reference TRBV5-8 and TRBJ2-5): EAGVTQSPTHLIKTRGQQATLRCSPISGHTSVYWYQQALGLGLQFLLWYDEGEERNRGNFPPRFSGRQFPNYSSELNVNALELEDSALYLCASSLGQGVGETQYFGPGTRLLVL.

V is TRBV11-2 and J is TRBJ2-1, with 10 bases identical to TRBD2. Looked up from germline, CDR1 is SGHAT and CDR2 is FQNNGV. The ends lost 3 bases at V and 8 bases at J; junction bases unmatched: 7. The CDR3 length is 15 residues. The CDR3 loop reads CASSFGLAGVYEQFF. The DNA for the CDR3 is TGTGCCAGCAGCTTTGGCCTAGCGGGAGTATATGAGCAGTTCTTC.

The V gene is TRBV6-5, the J gene TRBJ2-1; TRBD2 might be the D (5 bases). V shed 5 bases and J shed 6 bases, with 14 bases lying between them. The germline V gene encodes CDR1 MNHEY and CDR2 SVGAGI. CDR3 length: 14 amino acids. CDR3 protein: CASSPEGRANEQFF. CDR3 coding DNA: TGTGCCAGCAGTCCCGAGGGTAGGGCCAATGAGCAGTTCTTC.

V usage is TRBV11-3 and J usage is TRBJ2-7; a possible D gene is TRBD2 (6 bases). Germline V gene sequence: CDR1 SGHNT, CDR2 YENEEA. V was clipped by 3 bases and J by 7 bases, with 10 bases between them. The CDR3 consists of 12 residues. CDR3 nucleotide sequence: TGTGCCAGCAGCTTTGGAGGAGGGGAGCAGTACTTC. Its translation: CASSFGGGEQYF.

The genes are TRBV9 and TRBJ1-2; 10 bases are shared with TRBD1. Looked up from germline, CDR1 is SGDLS and CDR2 is YYNGEE. V dropped 4 bases and J dropped 5; count of bases not matched to a gene: 11. This CDR3 is 16 amino acids long. CDR3 amino acids: CASSTQAGTGVYGYTF. DNA for the CDR3: TGTGCCAGCAGCACCCAGGCGGGGACAGGGGTTTATGGCTACACCTTC.

This clone was detected once. The chain uses TRBV29-1 and TRBJ2-3; the D gene is possibly TRBD1 (6 bases). The V and J ends lost 1 base and 4 bases respectively, with 12 bases between them. Germline V CDR1 and CDR2: SQVTM, ANQGSEA. This CDR3 is built from 14 residues. In DNA form, the CDR3 reads TGCAGCGTTGAAGGGGGCAGGGGAGCAGATACGCAGTATTTT. It specifies CSVEGGRGADTQYF.

This clone was picked up a small number of times. This sequence joins TRBV9 and TRBJ2-7; maybe TRBD1 (6 bases). CDR1 is SGDLS, CDR2 YYNGEE, per germline. V dropped 0 bases and J dropped 4 bases, with 11 bases sitting between them. The CDR3 sequence is 14 residues long. The CDR3 protein is CASSVEGTQYEQYF. For the CDR3, the DNA is TGTGCCAGCAGCGTAGAGGGGACACAGTACGAGCAGTACTTC.

The genes are TRBV6-6 and TRBJ2-1, with 9 nucleotides matching TRBD2. Germline values: CDR1 MNHNY, CDR2 SVGAGI (reference sequence). There are 15 residues in the CDR3. Unmatched junction bases numbered 6, after V lost 5 bases and J lost 4 bases. The CDR3 spells CASSPGTSQYNEQFF. DNA of the CDR3: TGTGCCAGCAGTCCCGGGACTAGCCAGTACAATGAGCAGTTCTTC.

The rearrangement joins TRBV19 to TRBJ1-5; a possible D gene is TRBD1 (6 bases). The ends were cut back, 0 bases at V and 1 base at J, with 13 bases in the middle. Germline V gene sequence: CDR1 LNHDA, CDR2 SQIVND (reference sequence). The CDR3 has 17 residues. The CDR3 DNA reads as TGTGCCAGTAGTATAGATATGGACAGCATAAGCAATCAGCCCCAGCATTTT. As protein: CASSIDMDSISNQPQHF.

This clone showed up just a few times. The chain is built from TRBV29-1 and TRBJ1-2; D is perhaps TRBD1 (6 bases). V was cut by 6 bases and J by 5 bases, with 7 bases left in between. The germline V gene encodes CDR1 SQVTM and CDR2 ANQGSEA. This CDR3 has 10 amino acids. CDR3 bases: TGCAGCGTCCAGGGGTATGGCTACACCTTC. Residues: CSVQGYGYTF.

The rearrangement uses TRBV7-3 and TRBJ2-1; D perhaps matches TRBD2 (6 bases). This CDR3 region has 15 residues. The germline gives CDR1 SGHTA, CDR2 FQGTGA. V was trimmed by 2 bases and J by 0 bases, leaving 8 bases between them. CDR3: CASSLLGGSYNEQFF. In nucleotides, the CDR3 is TGTGCCAGCAGCTTATTGGGGGGCTCCTACAATGAGCAGTTCTTC.

The CDR3 sequence: CASSKGETQYF. The DNA of the CDR3 is TGTGCCAGCAGCAAGGGGGAGACCCAGTACTTC. The rearrangement joins TRBV7-9 to TRBJ2-5, with a tentative D call TRBD1 (5 bases). CDR1 and CDR2 from the germline V gene are SEHNR and FQNEAQ (reference sequence). Between the trimmed V and J ends, which lost 5 bases and 5 bases, there was a span of 6 bases. The CDR3 is 11 residues long. The variable domain in full, with the rest retrieved from reference TRBV7-9 and TRBJ2-5, is DTGVSQNPRHKITKRGQNVTFRCDPISEHNRLYWYRQTLGQGPEFLTYFQNEAQLEKSRLLSDRFSAERPKGSFSTLEIQRTEQGDSAMYLCASSKGETQYFGPGTRLLVL.